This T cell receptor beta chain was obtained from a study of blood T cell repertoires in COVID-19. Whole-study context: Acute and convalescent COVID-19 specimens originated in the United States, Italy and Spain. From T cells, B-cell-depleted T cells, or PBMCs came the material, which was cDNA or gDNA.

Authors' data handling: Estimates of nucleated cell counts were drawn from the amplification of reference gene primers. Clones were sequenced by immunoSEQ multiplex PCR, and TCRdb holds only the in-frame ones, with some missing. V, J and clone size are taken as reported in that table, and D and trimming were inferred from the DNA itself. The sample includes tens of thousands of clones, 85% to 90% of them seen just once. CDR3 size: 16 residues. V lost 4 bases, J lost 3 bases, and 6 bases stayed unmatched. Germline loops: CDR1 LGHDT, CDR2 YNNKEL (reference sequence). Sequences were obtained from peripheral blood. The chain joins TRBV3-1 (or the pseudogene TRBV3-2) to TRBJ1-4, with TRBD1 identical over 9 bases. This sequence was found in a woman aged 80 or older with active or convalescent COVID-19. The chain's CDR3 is CASSLTGTGSNEKLFF. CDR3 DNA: TGTGCCAGCAGCCTGACCGGGACAGGGTCTAATGAAAAACTGTTTTTT.